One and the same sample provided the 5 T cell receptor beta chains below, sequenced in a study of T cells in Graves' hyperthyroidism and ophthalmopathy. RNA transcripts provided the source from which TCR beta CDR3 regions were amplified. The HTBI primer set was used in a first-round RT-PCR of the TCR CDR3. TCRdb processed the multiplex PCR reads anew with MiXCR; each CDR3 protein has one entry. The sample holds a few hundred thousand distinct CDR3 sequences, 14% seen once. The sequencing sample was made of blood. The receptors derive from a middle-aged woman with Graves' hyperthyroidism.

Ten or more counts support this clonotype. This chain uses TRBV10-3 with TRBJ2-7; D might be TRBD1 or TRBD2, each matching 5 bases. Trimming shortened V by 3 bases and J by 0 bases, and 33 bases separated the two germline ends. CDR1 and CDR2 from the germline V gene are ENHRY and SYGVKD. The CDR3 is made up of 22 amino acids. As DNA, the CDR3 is TGTGCCATCAGTGAACCGGGGCGCCCAGGGAAACCTGGCGGGCCCAGCTCCTACGAGCAGTACTTC. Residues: CAISEPGRPGKPGGPSSYEQYF.

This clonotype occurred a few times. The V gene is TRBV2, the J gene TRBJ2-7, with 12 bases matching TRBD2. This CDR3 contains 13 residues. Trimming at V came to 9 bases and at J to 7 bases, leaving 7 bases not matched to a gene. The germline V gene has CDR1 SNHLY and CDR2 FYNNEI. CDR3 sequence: CASLAGGPAEQYF. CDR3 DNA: TGTGCCAGTCTAGCGGGAGGGCCGGCTGAGCAGTACTTC.

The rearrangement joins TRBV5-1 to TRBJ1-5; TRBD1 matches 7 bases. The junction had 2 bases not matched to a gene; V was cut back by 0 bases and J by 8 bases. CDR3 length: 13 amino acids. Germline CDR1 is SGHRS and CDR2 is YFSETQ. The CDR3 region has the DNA TGCGCCAGCAGCTTGGGACAGGGCGAGCCCCAGCATTTT. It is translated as CASSLGQGEPQHF.

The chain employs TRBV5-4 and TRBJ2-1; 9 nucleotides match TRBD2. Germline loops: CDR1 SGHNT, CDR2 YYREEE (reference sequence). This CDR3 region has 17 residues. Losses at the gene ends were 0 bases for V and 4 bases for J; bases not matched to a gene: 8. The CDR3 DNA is TGTGCCAGCAGCTTGGAGCCTAGCGGGATAGTTTACAATGAGCAGTTCTTC. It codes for CASSLEPSGIVYNEQFF.

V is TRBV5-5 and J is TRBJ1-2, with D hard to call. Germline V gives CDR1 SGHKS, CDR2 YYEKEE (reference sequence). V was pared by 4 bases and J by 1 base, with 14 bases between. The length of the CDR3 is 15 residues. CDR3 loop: CASSPARTINYGYTF. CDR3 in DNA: TGTGCCAGCAGCCCCGCCCGGACGATTAACTATGGCTACACCTTC.